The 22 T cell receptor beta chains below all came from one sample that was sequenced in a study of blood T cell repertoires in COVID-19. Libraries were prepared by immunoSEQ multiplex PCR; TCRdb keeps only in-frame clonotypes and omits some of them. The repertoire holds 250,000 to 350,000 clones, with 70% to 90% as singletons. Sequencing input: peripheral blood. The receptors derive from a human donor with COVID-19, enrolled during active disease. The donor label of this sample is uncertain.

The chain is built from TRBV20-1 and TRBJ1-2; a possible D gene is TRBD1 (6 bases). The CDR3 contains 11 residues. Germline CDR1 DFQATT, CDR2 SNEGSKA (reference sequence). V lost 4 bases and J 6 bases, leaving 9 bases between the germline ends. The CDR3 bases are TGCAGTGCTAAGAGGGGGAATGGCTACACCTTC. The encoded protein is CSAKRGNGYTF.

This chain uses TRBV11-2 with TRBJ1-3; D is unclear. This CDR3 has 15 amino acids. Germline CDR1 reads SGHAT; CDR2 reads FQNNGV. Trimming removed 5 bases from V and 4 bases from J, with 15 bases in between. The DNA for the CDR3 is TGTGCCAGCAGCACCCGCCCGACTACCGGAAACACCATATATTTT. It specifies CASSTRPTTGNTIYF.

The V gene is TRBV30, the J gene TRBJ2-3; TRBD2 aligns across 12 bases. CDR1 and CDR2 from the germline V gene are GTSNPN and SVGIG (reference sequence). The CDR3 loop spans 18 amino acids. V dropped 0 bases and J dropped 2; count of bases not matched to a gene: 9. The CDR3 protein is CAWSVMSTSGSPTDTQYF. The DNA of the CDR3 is TGTGCCTGGAGTGTAATGTCGACTAGCGGGAGCCCCACAGATACGCAGTATTTT.

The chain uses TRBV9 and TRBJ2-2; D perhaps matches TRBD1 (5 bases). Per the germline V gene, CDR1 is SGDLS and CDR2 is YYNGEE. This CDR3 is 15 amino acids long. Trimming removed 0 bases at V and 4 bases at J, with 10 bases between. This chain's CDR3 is CASSVGRTLTGELFF. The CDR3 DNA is TGTGCCAGCAGCGTAGGAAGGACACTCACCGGGGAGCTGTTTTTT. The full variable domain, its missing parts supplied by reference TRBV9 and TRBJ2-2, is DSGVTQTPKHLITATGQRVTLRCSPRSGDLSVYWYQQSLDQGLQFLIQYYNGEERAKGNILERFSAQQFPDLHSELNLSSLELGDSALYFCASSVGRTLTGELFFGEGSRLTVL.

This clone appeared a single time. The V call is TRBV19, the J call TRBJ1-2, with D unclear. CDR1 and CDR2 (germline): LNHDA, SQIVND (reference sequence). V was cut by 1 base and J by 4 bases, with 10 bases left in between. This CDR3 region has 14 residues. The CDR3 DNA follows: TGTGCCAGTAGTATAGGAGGGCTTGGCTATGGCTACACCTTC. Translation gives CASSIGGLGYGYTF.

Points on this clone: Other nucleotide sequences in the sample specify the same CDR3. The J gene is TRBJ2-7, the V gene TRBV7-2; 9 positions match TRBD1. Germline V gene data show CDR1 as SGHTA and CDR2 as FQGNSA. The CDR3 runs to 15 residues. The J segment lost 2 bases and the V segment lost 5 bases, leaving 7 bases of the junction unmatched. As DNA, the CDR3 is TGTGCCAGCAGCCCCGACAGGGGGTCCCCCTACGAGCAGTACTTC. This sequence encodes CASSPDRGSPYEQYF.

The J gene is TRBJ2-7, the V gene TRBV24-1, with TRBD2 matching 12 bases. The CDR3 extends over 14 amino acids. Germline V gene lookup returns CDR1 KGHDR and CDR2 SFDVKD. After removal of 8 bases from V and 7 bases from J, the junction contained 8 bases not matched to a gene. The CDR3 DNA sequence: TGTGCCACCACCCCTAGCGGGAGGGCTCGGGAGCAGTACTTC. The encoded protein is CATTPSGRAREQYF.

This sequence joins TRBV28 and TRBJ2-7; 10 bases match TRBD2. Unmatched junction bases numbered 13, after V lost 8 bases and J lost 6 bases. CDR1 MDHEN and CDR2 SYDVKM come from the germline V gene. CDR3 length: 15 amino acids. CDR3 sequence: CASLSGLAGVGEQYF. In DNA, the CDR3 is TGTGCCAGCCTTAGCGGGCTAGCGGGAGTCGGCGAGCAGTACTTC.

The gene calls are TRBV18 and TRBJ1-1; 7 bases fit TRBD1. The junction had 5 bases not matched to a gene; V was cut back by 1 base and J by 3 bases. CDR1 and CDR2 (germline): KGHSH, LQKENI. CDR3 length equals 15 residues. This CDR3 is CASSPLKGADTEAFF. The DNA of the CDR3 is TGTGCCAGCTCACCACTAAAGGGGGCTGACACTGAAGCTTTCTTT.

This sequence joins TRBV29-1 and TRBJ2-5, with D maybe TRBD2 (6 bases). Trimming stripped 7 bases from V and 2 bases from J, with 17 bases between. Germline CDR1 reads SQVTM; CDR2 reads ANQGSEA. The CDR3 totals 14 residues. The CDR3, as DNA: TGCAGCGCTGCTAAGGTTGCGGGGCAAGAGACCCAGTACTTC. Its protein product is CSAAKVAGQETQYF. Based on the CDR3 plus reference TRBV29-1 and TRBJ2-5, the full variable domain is SAVISQKPSRDICQRGTSLTIQCQVDSQVTMMFWYRQQPGQSLTLIATANQGSEATYESGFVIDKFPISRPNLTFSTLTVSNMSPEDSSIYLCSAAKVAGQETQYFGPGTRLLVL.

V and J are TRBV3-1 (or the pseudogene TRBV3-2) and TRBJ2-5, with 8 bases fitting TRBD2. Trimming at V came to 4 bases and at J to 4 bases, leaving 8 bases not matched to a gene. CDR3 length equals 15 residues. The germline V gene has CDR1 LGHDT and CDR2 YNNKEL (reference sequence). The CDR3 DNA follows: TGTGCCAGCAGCCTACCAGCGGGAGACTCAGAGACCCAGTACTTC. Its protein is CASSLPAGDSETQYF.

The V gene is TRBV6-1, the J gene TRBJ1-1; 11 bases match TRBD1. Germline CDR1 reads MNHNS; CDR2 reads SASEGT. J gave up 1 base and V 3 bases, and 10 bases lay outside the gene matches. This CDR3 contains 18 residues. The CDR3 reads CASSDLAGQGVSNTEAFF. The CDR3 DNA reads TGTGCCAGCAGTGACTTGGCGGGACAGGGGGTCTCGAACACTGAAGCTTTCTTT.

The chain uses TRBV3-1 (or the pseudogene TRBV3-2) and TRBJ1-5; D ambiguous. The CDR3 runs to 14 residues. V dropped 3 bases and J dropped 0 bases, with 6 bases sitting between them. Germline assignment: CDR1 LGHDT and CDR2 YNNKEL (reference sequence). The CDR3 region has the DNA TGTGCCAGCAGCCAGGGCGTTAGCAATCAGCCCCAGCATTTT. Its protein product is CASSQGVSNQPQHF.

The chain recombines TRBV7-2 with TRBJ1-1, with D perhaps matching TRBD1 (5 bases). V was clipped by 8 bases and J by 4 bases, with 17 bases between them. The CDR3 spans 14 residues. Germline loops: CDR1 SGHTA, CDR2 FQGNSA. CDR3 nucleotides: TGTGCCAGCGCAAAAAAGGGGCAGAGCACTGAAGCTTTCTTT. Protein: CASAKKGQSTEAFF.

CDR3: CASSLEGRGTGTGELFF. CDR3 in DNA: TGCGCCAGCAGCTTGGAAGGTCGGGGGACGGGCACCGGGGAGCTGTTTTTT. The chain joins TRBV5-1 to TRBJ2-2, with D tentatively TRBD2 (6 bases). This CDR3 contains 17 residues. V lost 0 bases and J lost 4, with 16 bases in between. From germline, CDR1 is SGHRS and CDR2 YFSETQ. The whole variable domain, remainder taken from reference TRBV5-1 and TRBJ2-2, is KAGVTQTPRYLIKTRGQQVTLSCSPISGHRSVSWYQQTPGQGLQFLFEYFSETQRNKGNFPGRFSGRQFSNSRSEMNVSTLELGDSALYLCASSLEGRGTGTGELFFGEGSRLTVL.

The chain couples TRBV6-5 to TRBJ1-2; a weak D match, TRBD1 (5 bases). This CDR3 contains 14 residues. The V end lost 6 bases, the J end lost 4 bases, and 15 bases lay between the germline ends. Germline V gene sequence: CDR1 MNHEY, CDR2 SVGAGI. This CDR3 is CASSRSQGGYGYTF. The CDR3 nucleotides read TGTGCCAGCAGCCGAAGCCAGGGCGGCTATGGCTACACCTTC.

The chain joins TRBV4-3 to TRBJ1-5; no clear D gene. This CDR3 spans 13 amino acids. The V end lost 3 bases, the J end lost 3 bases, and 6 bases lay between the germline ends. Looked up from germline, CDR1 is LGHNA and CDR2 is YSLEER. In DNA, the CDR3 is TGCGCCAGCAGCCAGGGCCTCAATCAGCCCCAGCATTTT. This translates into CASSQGLNQPQHF.

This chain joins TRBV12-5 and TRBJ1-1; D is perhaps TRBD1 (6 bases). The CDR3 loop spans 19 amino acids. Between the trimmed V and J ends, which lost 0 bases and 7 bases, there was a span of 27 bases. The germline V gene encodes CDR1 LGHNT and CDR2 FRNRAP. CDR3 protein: CASGLVLIPKKGVTSEAFF. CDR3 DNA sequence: TGTGCTAGTGGTTTGGTACTGATCCCGAAGAAGGGGGTAACGAGTGAAGCTTTCTTT.

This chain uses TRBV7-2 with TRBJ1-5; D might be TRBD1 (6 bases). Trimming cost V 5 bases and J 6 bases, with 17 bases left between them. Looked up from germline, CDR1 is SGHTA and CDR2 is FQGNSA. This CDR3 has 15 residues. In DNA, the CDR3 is TGTGCCAGCAGCCCAGGGGTGTCAAGGCCTCAGCCCCAGCATTTT. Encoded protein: CASSPGVSRPQPQHF. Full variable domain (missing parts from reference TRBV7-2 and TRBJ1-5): GAGVSQSPSNKVTEKGKDVELRCDPISGHTALYWYRQSLGQGLEFLIYFQGNSAPDKSGLPSDRFSAERTGGSVSTLTIQRTQQEDSAVYLCASSPGVSRPQPQHFGDGTRLSIL.

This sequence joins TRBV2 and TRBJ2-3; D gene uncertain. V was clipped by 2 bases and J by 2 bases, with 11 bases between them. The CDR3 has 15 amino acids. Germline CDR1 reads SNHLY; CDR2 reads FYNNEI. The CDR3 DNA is TGTGCCAGCAGTGAAAGTGTCAGGAACACAGATACGCAGTATTTT. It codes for CASSESVRNTDTQYF.

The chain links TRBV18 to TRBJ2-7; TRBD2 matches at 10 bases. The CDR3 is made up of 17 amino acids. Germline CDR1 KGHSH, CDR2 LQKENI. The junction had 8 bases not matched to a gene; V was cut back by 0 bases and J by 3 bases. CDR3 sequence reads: CASSPPGPGLADYEQYF. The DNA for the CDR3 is TGTGCCAGCTCACCACCGGGGCCCGGACTAGCGGACTACGAGCAGTACTTC.

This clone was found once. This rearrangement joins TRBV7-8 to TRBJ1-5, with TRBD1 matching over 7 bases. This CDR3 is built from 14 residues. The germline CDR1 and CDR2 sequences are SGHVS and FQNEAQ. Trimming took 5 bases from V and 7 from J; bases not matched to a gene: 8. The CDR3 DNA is TGTGCCAGCAGCCGGGACAGCGGGAGGCAGCCCCAGCATTTT. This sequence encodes CASSRDSGRQPQHF.